These 21 T cell receptor beta chains originate from one sample sequenced in a study of blood T cell repertoires in COVID-19. TCRdb keeps only in-frame clones here, not all; method: immunoSEQ multiplex PCR. This repertoire shows tens of thousands of clones, approximately 84% found once; its top ten account for around 15%. Sequencing was carried out using peripheral blood. The source of these receptors is a man aged 65 to 79 with acute or convalescent COVID-19.

The rearrangement links TRBV6-5 to TRBJ1-2, with D possibly matching TRBD1 (6 bases). CDR1 is MNHEY, CDR2 SVGAGI, per germline. This CDR3 region has 14 residues. The germline V and J ends were trimmed by 5 bases and 4 bases, with 14 bases remaining between them. In DNA, the CDR3 is TGTGCCAGCAGTCCCAAGACAGGTGGCTATGGCTACACCTTC. Residues: CASSPKTGGYGYTF.

The V and J genes are TRBV19 and TRBJ1-2; D may be TRBD1 (5 bases). V lost 7 bases, J lost 3 bases, and 9 bases lay in between. The CDR3 runs 12 residues. Germline V CDR1 and CDR2: LNHDA, SQIVND (reference sequence). CDR3 bases: TGTGCCAGTAACCAGGGTGACTATGGCTACACCTTC. Residues: CASNQGDYGYTF.

This clone turned up a few times. The rearrangement links TRBV5-1 to TRBJ2-7, with 7 bases identical to TRBD2. With V trimmed by 6 bases and J by 0 bases, 6 bases remained unmatched. The CDR3 has 14 amino acids. In germline, CDR1 is SGHRS, CDR2 YFSETQ. CDR3 amino acids: CASTSGTHSYEQYF. CDR3 in DNA: TGCGCCAGCACAAGCGGGACCCACTCCTACGAGCAGTACTTC.

The chain couples TRBV27 to TRBJ2-1; 11 positions agree with TRBD1. The germline V gene encodes CDR1 MNHEY and CDR2 SMNVEV (reference sequence). V dropped 3 bases and J dropped 3; count of bases not matched to a gene: 1. The CDR3 runs to 15 residues. CDR3 protein: CASSLGTGGYNEQFF. CDR3 DNA: TGTGCCAGCAGTTTGGGGACAGGGGGCTACAATGAGCAGTTCTTC.

The chain links TRBV6-2 or TRBV6-3 to TRBJ2-4, with 7 bases that match TRBD1. CDR1 and CDR2 (germline): MNHEY, SVGEGT. Germline trimming cut 6 bases from V and 0 bases from J; bases unmatched to any gene: 5. The CDR3 extends over 15 amino acids. CDR3 sequence: CASSPQGRAKNIQYF. CDR3 nucleotide sequence: TGTGCCAGCAGCCCACAGGGGAGAGCCAAAAACATTCAGTACTTC.

The CDR3 spells CASSASGTSGIYEQYF. The CDR3, as DNA: TGTGCCAGTAGTGCCTCTGGGACTAGCGGGATCTACGAGCAGTACTTC. The rearrangement uses TRBV19 and TRBJ2-7; 13 nucleotides match TRBD2. V shed 5 bases and J 3 bases; nucleotides not matched to a gene: 7. In germline, CDR1 is LNHDA, CDR2 SQIVND (reference sequence). This CDR3 has 16 residues.

This clone has a handful of counts. The rearrangement joins TRBV9 to TRBJ1-2, with 8 bases matching TRBD1. V shed 7 bases, J shed 8 bases, and the junction held 10 bases outside the gene matches. CDR3 length: 13 amino acids. The V gene's germline CDR1 is SGDLS and CDR2 YYNGEE. CDR3 coding DNA: TGTGCCAGCGACATGGGGACAGGAGTAGGCTACACCTTC. Its translation is CASDMGTGVGYTF. The variable domain in full, completed from reference TRBV9 and TRBJ1-2, reads DSGVTQTPKHLITATGQRVTLRCSPRSGDLSVYWYQQSLDQGLQFLIQYYNGEERAKGNILERFSAQQFPDLHSELNLSSLELGDSALYFCASDMGTGVGYTFGSGTRLTVV.

The V gene is TRBV5-1, the J gene TRBJ2-2; a weak D match, TRBD1 (6 bases). With 7 bases removed from V and 0 bases from J, the gap between germline ends came to 13 bases. Germline CDR1 SGHRS, CDR2 YFSETQ. This CDR3 has 15 amino acids. The CDR3, as DNA: TGCGCCAGCCAACCAGGGACAACGAACACCGGGGAGCTGTTTTTT. Protein product: CASQPGTTNTGELFF.

The chain recombines TRBV19 with TRBJ2-7, with TRBD2 identical over 13 bases. There are 16 residues in the CDR3. The J segment lost 3 bases and the V segment lost 1 base, leaving 3 bases of the junction unmatched. The germline V gene encodes CDR1 LNHDA and CDR2 SQIVND (reference sequence). The CDR3 region has the DNA TGTGCCAGTAGTATAGGGACTAGCGGGAGAATCTACGAGCAGTACTTC. Protein sequence: CASSIGTSGRIYEQYF.

The chain carries TRBV7-2 and TRBJ1-3; TRBD1 agrees at 10 bases. J was trimmed by 0 bases and V by 4 bases; bases with no gene match: 3. Looked up from germline, CDR1 is SGHTA and CDR2 is FQGNSA. This CDR3 contains 16 residues. The CDR3 nucleotides are TGTGCCAGCAGCTCCCGGACAGGGGGCTCTGGAAACACCATATATTTT. Translation gives CASSSRTGGSGNTIYF.

The V call is TRBV5-1, the J call TRBJ2-7; 8 bases are shared with TRBD1. Trimming cost V 3 bases and J 6 bases; bases outside gene matches: 5. The CDR3 is 13 amino acids. CDR1 SGHRS and CDR2 YFSETQ come from the germline V gene. CDR3 sequence: CASSSLQGAEQYF. DNA for the CDR3: TGCGCCAGCAGCTCCCTGCAGGGGGCCGAGCAGTACTTC.

The rearrangement joins TRBV7-2 to TRBJ2-5; 9 bases match TRBD1. V trimming: 2 bases; J trimming: 4 bases; junction bases outside the gene matches: 2. Germline lookup yields CDR1 SGHTA and CDR2 FQGNSA. This CDR3 has 14 amino acids. CDR3 sequence (DNA): TGTGCCAGCAGCTTACGGGGACAGGGAGAGACCCAGTACTTC. Its translation is CASSLRGQGETQYF.

V usage is TRBV5-4 and J usage is TRBJ1-2; 7 bases fit TRBD1. The CDR3 spans 16 residues. CDR1 and CDR2 (germline): SGHNT, YYREEE (reference sequence). With V trimmed by 5 bases and J by 5 bases, 15 bases remained unmatched. For the CDR3, the DNA is TGTGCCAGCAGTCGGGTAGGAACAGGGGTAGAATATGGCTACACCTTC. It codes for CASSRVGTGVEYGYTF. Looking up the rest from reference TRBV5-4 and TRBJ1-2 gives the full variable domain: ETGVTQSPTHLIKTRGQQVTLRCSSQSGHNTVSWYQQALGQGPQFIFQYYREEENGRGNFPPRFSGLQFPNYSSELNVNALELDDSALYLCASSRVGTGVEYGYTFGSGTRLTVV.

The gene calls are TRBV6-5 and TRBJ1-4; 9 bases are shared with TRBD1. The CDR3 runs 16 residues. Trimming took 4 bases from V and 5 from J; bases not matched to a gene: 8. From germline, CDR1 is MNHEY and CDR2 SVGAGI. CDR3 sequence (DNA): TGTGCCAGCAGTTCCCGGACAGGGGCCCCGAATGAAAAACTGTTTTTT. This gives the protein CASSSRTGAPNEKLFF.

The CDR3 DNA reads TGTGCCAGCACCCCACTAGCGGGAGGCGAGCAGTACTTC. Protein sequence: CASTPLAGGEQYF. The chain has TRBV7-6 and TRBJ2-7; 12 positions match TRBD2. From germline, CDR1 is SGHVS and CDR2 FNYEAQ. CDR3 length: 13 residues. J lost 6 bases, V lost 7 bases, and 4 bases had no gene match.

The chain uses TRBV5-4 and TRBJ1-1; D may be TRBD1 (6 bases). The V and J ends lost 3 bases and 7 bases respectively, with 10 bases between them. This CDR3 is built from 12 residues. The germline V gene encodes CDR1 SGHNT and CDR2 YYREEE (reference sequence). The chain's CDR3 is CASSSTGLEAFF. CDR3 DNA sequence: TGTGCCAGCAGCTCGACAGGTCTTGAAGCTTTCTTT.

The chain couples TRBV15 to TRBJ2-5, with 8 bases matching TRBD2. Trimming removed 1 base from V and 2 bases from J; junction bases left unmatched: 3. The CDR3 extends over 15 amino acids. In germline, CDR1 is LNHNV, CDR2 YYDKDF (reference sequence). CDR3 DNA sequence: TGTGCCACCAGCAGAGGTCGGGGGGGGCAAGAGACCCAGTACTTC. It is translated as CATSRGRGGQETQYF.

For the CDR3, the DNA is TGTGCCAGCAGTGTCGGGAGCCAGTACGTC. Translated, it gives CASSVGSQYV. The J gene is TRBJ2-7, the V gene TRBV2; perhaps TRBD2 as D (6 bases). V shed 4 bases and J shed 10 bases, with 8 bases lying between them. Germline V CDR1 and CDR2: SNHLY, FYNNEI. The CDR3 has 10 amino acids.

The chain carries TRBV5-8 and TRBJ1-4; 7 nucleotides match TRBD1. This CDR3 contains 18 residues. Germline V CDR1 and CDR2: SGHTS, YDEGEE. Germline trimming cut 4 bases from V and 0 bases from J; bases unmatched to any gene: 12. CDR3 coding DNA: TGTGCCAGCAGCCCGGGACAGCTCCAACATGCAACTAATGAAAAACTGTTTTTT. Translated: CASSPGQLQHATNEKLFF.

The chain couples TRBV15 to TRBJ1-5; D is possibly TRBD1 (5 bases). The CDR3 has 15 residues. CDR1 is LNHNV and CDR2 is YYDKDF in the germline V gene (reference sequence). V shed 0 bases and J shed 3 bases, with 9 bases lying between them. CDR3 region: CATSRDLGVNQPQHF. The CDR3 bases are TGTGCCACCAGCAGAGATTTAGGGGTCAATCAGCCCCAGCATTTT.

The chain is built from TRBV19 and TRBJ2-3; 11 bases line up with TRBD2. CDR3 length: 21 residues. Germline V gene lookup returns CDR1 LNHDA and CDR2 SQIVND (reference sequence). V was clipped by 1 base and J by 2 bases; unmatched bases: 17. CDR3 coding DNA: TGTGCCAGTAGTATAGGGTTAGGGGCTAGCGGGAGGACCGTTAACACAGATACGCAGTATTTT. Translating it yields CASSIGLGASGRTVNTDTQYF.